These 15 T cell receptor beta chains came from one sample sequenced in a study of T cell responses to AZD1222 COVID-19 vaccine. The repertoire was sequenced with immunoSEQ multiplex PCR; TCRdb's copy has only in-frame clones and lacks some. The repertoire holds 60,000 to 85,000 clones, with 65% to 80% as singletons. This sample comprised peripheral blood, obtained 28 days after the second dose of the MenACWY control vaccine. The receptors here all came from an adult who received the MenACWY meningococcal vaccine as a control.

This chain uses TRBV6-5 with TRBJ2-5, with 8 positions matching TRBD2. V shed 6 bases and J 5 bases; nucleotides not matched to a gene: 5. CDR1 is MNHEY, CDR2 SVGAGI, per germline. The CDR3 runs to 13 residues. The CDR3 here is CASSLSGGETQYF. CDR3 coding DNA: TGTGCCAGCAGCTTAAGCGGGGGTGAGACCCAGTACTTC.

CDR3 coding DNA: TGTGCCAGTAGTATGACCCACTTCGACACTGAAGCTTTCTTT. Translating gives CASSMTHFDTEAFF. The chain has TRBV19 and TRBJ1-1; no definite D call. Trimming cost V 3 bases and J 3 bases, with 11 bases left between them. Germline V gene lookup returns CDR1 LNHDA and CDR2 SQIVND (reference sequence). This CDR3 region has 14 residues. The whole variable domain, filled in from reference TRBV19 and TRBJ1-1, reads DGGITQSPKYLFRKEGQNVTLSCEQNLNHDAMYWYRQDPGQGLRLIYYSQIVNDFQKGDIAEGYSVSREKKESFPLTVTSAQKNPTAFYLCASSMTHFDTEAFFGQGTRLTVV.

This clone appeared once. The chain joins TRBV7-2 to TRBJ2-6; TRBD2 might be the D (5 bases). Trimming shortened V by 3 bases and J by 4 bases, and 19 bases separated the two germline ends. The CDR3 spans 18 residues. CDR1 and CDR2 from the germline V gene are SGHTA and FQGNSA. The CDR3 protein is CASSFVIFVPGGANVLTF. Written as DNA, the CDR3 is TGTGCCAGCAGCTTTGTCATATTTGTCCCGGGAGGGGCCAACGTCCTGACTTTC. Supplemented by reference TRBV7-2 and TRBJ2-6, the full variable domain reads GAGVSQSPSNKVTEKGKDVELRCDPISGHTALYWYRQSLGQGLEFLIYFQGNSAPDKSGLPSDRFSAERTGGSVSTLTIQRTQQEDSAVYLCASSFVIFVPGGANVLTFGAGSRLTVL.

The chain has TRBV6-5 and TRBJ1-1; the match to TRBD1 covers 8 bases. CDR1 is MNHEY and CDR2 is SVGAGI in the germline V gene. J was trimmed by 2 bases and V by 7 bases; bases with no gene match: 6. The CDR3 totals 14 residues. The CDR3 DNA reads as TGTGCCAGCAACCACAGGGGGGCAAACACTGAAGCTTTCTTT. Translating it yields CASNHRGANTEAFF.

This chain connects TRBV9 to TRBJ1-4, with unresolved D. Trimming pared 1 base from V and 6 bases from J, leaving 16 bases between. CDR3 length: 16 residues. Germline-derived CDR1 and CDR2 are SGDLS and YYNGEE. The CDR3 loop is CASSVCPGIYYEKLFF. DNA of the CDR3: TGTGCCAGCAGCGTATGTCCCGGCATCTACTATGAAAAACTGTTTTTT.

The J gene is TRBJ2-2, the V gene TRBV5-1; the D is unclear. The CDR3 has 13 amino acids. The germline V gene encodes CDR1 SGHRS and CDR2 YFSETQ. Trimming pared 0 bases from V and 5 bases from J, leaving 5 bases between. The DNA of the CDR3 is TGCGCCAGCAGCTTGGAATGGACCGGGGAGCTGTTTTTT. It is translated as CASSLEWTGELFF.

This clone was recorded a few times. The chain employs TRBV10-3 and TRBJ2-2, with 7 positions matching TRBD1. The CDR3 runs to 13 residues. V shed 10 bases, J shed 2 bases, and the junction held 4 bases outside the gene matches. The germline V gene has CDR1 ENHRY and CDR2 SYGVKD. The CDR3 spells CASRQGNTGELFF. The CDR3 DNA sequence: TGTGCCAGCCGACAGGGCAACACCGGGGAGCTGTTTTTT.

This clone was seen a handful of times. This chain connects TRBV2 to TRBJ2-7, with TRBD2 matching 7 bases. Germline V CDR1 and CDR2: SNHLY, FYNNEI. This CDR3 region has 13 residues. Trimming at V came to 6 bases and at J to 6 bases, leaving 8 bases not matched to a gene. The CDR3 loop reads CASREGGRPEQYF. The DNA for the CDR3 is TGTGCCAGCAGGGAGGGAGGGCGACCCGAGCAGTACTTC.

V gene TRBV4-1 combines with J gene TRBJ2-7, with a possible D match to TRBD2 (6 bases). The CDR3 is 16 amino acids. V shed 4 bases and J shed 0 bases, with 16 bases lying between them. Per the germline V gene, CDR1 is MGHRA and CDR2 is YSYEKL. CDR3 DNA: TGCGCCAGCAGCCGGTACCTAGCGAGTAGCTCCTACGAGCAGTACTTC. This gives the protein CASSRYLASSSYEQYF.

The chain recombines TRBV5-1 with TRBJ1-1, with TRBD1 identical over 7 bases. Losses at the gene ends were 0 bases for V and 7 bases for J; bases not matched to a gene: 6. Germline CDR1 reads SGHRS; CDR2 reads YFSETQ. The CDR3 is 14 residues long. The CDR3 sequence is CASSLDGTANEAFF. Written as DNA, the CDR3 is TGCGCCAGCAGCTTGGATGGGACAGCGAATGAAGCTTTCTTT.

The chain uses TRBV20-1 and TRBJ1-3; D may be TRBD1 (5 bases). The CDR3 runs 14 residues. Germline CDR1 reads DFQATT; CDR2 reads SNEGSKA (reference sequence). V dropped 3 bases and J dropped 4 bases, with 13 bases sitting between them. The chain's CDR3 is CSASKGVGGNTIYF. The DNA for the CDR3 is TGCAGTGCTAGTAAAGGGGTCGGCGGAAACACCATATATTTT.

V is TRBV5-1 and J is TRBJ2-5; TRBD1 matches 8 bases. The V gene's germline CDR1 is SGHRS and CDR2 YFSETQ. V lost 4 bases and J lost 5; bases outside the gene matches: 4. The CDR3 has 13 amino acids. The CDR3: CASSPRGRETQYF. CDR3 in DNA: TGCGCCAGCAGCCCCAGGGGGCGGGAGACCCAGTACTTC.

The gene calls are TRBV5-8 and TRBJ2-7, with D possibly being TRBD1 (6 bases). Germline CDR1 and CDR2: SGHTS and YDEGEE. The CDR3 extends over 13 amino acids. V was pared by 4 bases and J by 5 bases, with 13 bases between. The CDR3 loop is CASSPSRGNEQYF. The CDR3 DNA reads as TGTGCCAGCAGCCCTTCAAGGGGGAACGAGCAGTACTTC.

The genes are TRBV21-1 and TRBJ2-7; TRBD1, the table's D call, lacks a check against the DNA. TRBV21-1 is a documented pseudogene. This CDR3 spans 11 amino acids. CDR3 residues: CASYRVYEQYF. DNA of the CDR3: TGTGCCAGCTACAGGGTATACGAGCAGTACTTC.

The chain recombines TRBV5-4 with TRBJ1-2; TRBD1 might be the D (5 bases). The CDR3 loop spans 14 amino acids. Trimming removed 3 bases from V and 4 bases from J, with 13 bases in between. Per germline, CDR1 SGHNT and CDR2 YYREEE (reference sequence). The CDR3 coding sequence is TGTGCCAGCAGCTCCGGAACAGGCTTCTATGGCTACACCTTC. Amino acids: CASSSGTGFYGYTF.